These 22 T cell receptor beta chains originate from one sample sequenced in a study of radiation and T cells in renal cell carcinoma (dated by TCRdb to 2019 to 2021). The sample's time point label, decoded: blood 2 weeks post-SBRT. This sample's treatment or condition label indicates: 15 Gy SBRT to primary tumor, nephrectomy 4 weeks later. Receptors were amplified or captured by the immunoSEQ multiplex PCR assay. TCRdb re-hosts the immuneACCESS table, in-frame sequences only. Its copies lack some clones; in the studies checked, an unresolved V gene accounts for under half of them, and the cause for the rest is not known. For this sample the table gives roughly 140,000 clones, of which roughly 86% were detected only once. Clones ranked in the top ten supply over 10% of the sample. The sample consisted of blood, taken from a patient whose treatment included radiotherapy and nephrectomy. These receptors originate from a woman aged 45-60 years with renal cell carcinoma.

V is TRBV4-1 and J is TRBJ1-1, with TRBD1 as a possible D gene (5 bases). Trimming took 4 bases from V and 2 from J, leaving 14 bases between them. Germline lookup yields CDR1 MGHRA and CDR2 YSYEKL. CDR3 size: 15 residues. The CDR3 DNA follows: TGCGCCAGCAGCCGAGGAGATGACAGAAACACTGAAGCTTTCTTT. Translation: CASSRGDDRNTEAFF.

This clone was found once. The chain has TRBV5-1 and TRBJ1-1, with TRBD1 matching 7 bases. This CDR3 contains 15 residues. The ends lost 1 base at V and 2 bases at J; junction bases unmatched: 5. Germline V CDR1 and CDR2: SGHRS, YFSETQ. CDR3 bases: TGCGCCAGCAGCTTGCCAGGGGGTCTCAACACTGAAGCTTTCTTT. Encoded protein: CASSLPGGLNTEAFF.

V usage is TRBV29-1 and J usage is TRBJ1-2; 7 bases map to TRBD1. Germline values: CDR1 SQVTM, CDR2 ANQGSEA. The length of the CDR3 is 13 residues. CDR3 sequence: CTVGQRARDGYTF. CDR3 in DNA: TGCACCGTGGGACAGCGGGCGCGTGATGGCTACACCTTC. Looking up the rest from reference TRBV29-1 and TRBJ1-2 gives the full variable domain: SAVISQKPSRDICQRGTSLTIQCQVDSQVTMMFWYRQQPGQSLTLIATANQGSEATYESGFVIDKFPISRPNLTFSTLTVSNMSPEDSSIYLCTVGQRARDGYTFGSGTRLTVV.

The rearrangement joins TRBV10-3 to TRBJ2-7; TRBD1 agrees at 10 bases. Unmatched junction bases numbered 7, after V lost 3 bases and J lost 2 bases. From germline, CDR1 is ENHRY and CDR2 SYGVKD. The CDR3 spans 16 residues. The CDR3, as DNA: TGTGCCATCAGTGACCCCGGGACAGGGGTTACCTACGAGCAGTACTTC. The encoded protein is CAISDPGTGVTYEQYF.

The V and J genes are TRBV7-6 and TRBJ2-3; D is perhaps TRBD1 (6 bases). Germline V gives CDR1 SGHVS, CDR2 FNYEAQ. The CDR3 extends over 15 amino acids. V gave up 0 bases and J gave up 1 base, with 8 bases separating them. The CDR3 reads CASSLAGARTDTQYF. The CDR3 coding sequence is TGTGCCAGCAGCTTAGCGGGGGCCCGCACAGATACGCAGTATTTT.

There are a few counts of this clone. The chain joins TRBV6-6 to TRBJ2-7; TRBD1 is a possible D gene (6 bases). CDR1 MNHNY and CDR2 SVGAGI come from the germline V gene (reference sequence). Trimming removed 2 bases from V and 10 bases from J, with 21 bases in between. This CDR3 comprises 15 residues. The CDR3 DNA is TGTGCCAGCAGTTACCACCCGGACAGAAATACCAATCAGTACTTC. Its translation: CASSYHPDRNTNQYF.

The V gene is TRBV7-8, the J gene TRBJ1-1; D is perhaps TRBD1 (5 bases). The germline CDR1 and CDR2 sequences are SGHVS and FQNEAQ. The CDR3 is 16 residues long. The V end was cut by 8 bases, the J end by 6 bases, with 25 bases between. Written as DNA, the CDR3 is TGTGCCAGCTCCAAACTCGACGACAGATTATCCCCTGAAGCTTTCTTT. This gives the protein CASSKLDDRLSPEAFF. The variable domain in full, completed from reference TRBV7-8 and TRBJ1-1, reads GAGVSQSPRYKVAKRGQDVALRCDPISGHVSLFWYQQALGQGPEFLTYFQNEAQLDKSGLPSDRFFAERPEGSVSTLKIQRTQQEDSAVYLCASSKLDDRLSPEAFFGQGTRLTVV.

The chain employs TRBV5-1 and TRBJ2-2; maybe TRBD1 (6 bases). Trimming cost V 2 bases and J 6 bases, with 14 bases left between them. Germline CDR1 SGHRS, CDR2 YFSETQ. The CDR3 length is 15 residues. Here the CDR3 DNA reads TGCGCCAGCAGCTTTGCAGGGGATCTTTCCGGGGAGCTGTTTTTT. Protein: CASSFAGDLSGELFF.

The V and J genes are TRBV6-6 and TRBJ1-5, with D possibly matching TRBD1 (6 bases). The CDR3 runs to 14 residues. Germline CDR1 is MNHNY and CDR2 is SVGAGI (reference sequence). Trimming left V 7 bases short and J 3 bases short, with 13 bases between. The CDR3 nucleotides read TGTGCCAGCAACCAGGGGCAGCTCAATCAGCCCCAGCATTTT. This encodes CASNQGQLNQPQHF.

V usage is TRBV30 and J usage is TRBJ1-1; no definite D call. The germline V gene has CDR1 GTSNPN and CDR2 SVGIG (reference sequence). The CDR3 has 13 residues. V was cut by 5 bases and J by 3 bases, with 13 bases left in between. CDR3 residues: CAWQRNRDTEAFF. The CDR3 nucleotides read TGTGCCTGGCAGAGGAATCGGGACACTGAAGCTTTCTTT. Complete variable domain (other parts from reference TRBV30 and TRBJ1-1): SQTIHQWPATLVQPVGSPLSLECTVEGTSNPNLYWYRQAAGRGLQLLFYSVGIGQISSEVPQNLSASRPQDRQFILSSKKLLLSDSGFYLCAWQRNRDTEAFFGQGTRLTVV.

The genes are TRBV9 and TRBJ2-3; tentative D call: TRBD1 (6 bases). V lost 7 bases and J lost 3, with 18 bases in between. The germline V gene encodes CDR1 SGDLS and CDR2 YYNGEE. The CDR3 is 15 amino acids. The CDR3 DNA follows: TGTGCCAGCCAGGGGCGCGACGGCTCGACAGATACGCAGTATTTT. Protein: CASQGRDGSTDTQYF.

This chain uses TRBV9 with TRBJ2-1; D call uncertain. The V and J ends lost 4 bases and 3 bases respectively, with 8 bases between them. The V gene's germline CDR1 is SGDLS and CDR2 YYNGEE. This CDR3 has 13 amino acids. Written as DNA, the CDR3 is TGTGCCAGCAGCAAGCGTGGCTACAATGAGCAGTTCTTC. This codes for CASSKRGYNEQFF.

V is TRBV10-3 and J is TRBJ2-1; TRBD1 or TRBD2 may be the D gene (6 bases each). CDR1 and CDR2 from the germline V gene are ENHRY and SYGVKD. The CDR3 runs 15 residues. The V end lost 0 bases, the J end lost 7 bases, and 13 bases lay between the germline ends. CDR3 in amino acids: CAISESGGGGNEQFF. In DNA form, the CDR3 reads TGTGCCATCAGTGAGTCGGGGGGCGGTGGAAATGAGCAGTTCTTC.

The CDR3 reads CASSEDRGQGTDTQYF. The CDR3 nucleotides read TGTGCCAGCAGTGAGGACAGGGGGCAAGGCACAGATACGCAGTATTTT. This chain connects TRBV6-1 to TRBJ2-3; 11 bases line up with TRBD1. CDR3 size: 16 residues. After removal of 3 bases from V and 1 base from J, the junction contained 3 bases not matched to a gene. CDR1 and CDR2 (germline): MNHNS, SASEGT.

The table lists this clone with a count of one. V and J are TRBV18 and TRBJ1-1, with D hard to call. The CDR3 is 14 amino acids. Germline CDR1 is KGHSH and CDR2 is LQKENI. The V and J ends lost 5 bases and 1 base respectively, with 11 bases between them. CDR3 region: CASSADGRNTEAFF. DNA of the CDR3: TGTGCCAGCTCAGCCGACGGGAGGAACACTGAAGCTTTCTTT.

The chain joins TRBV11-2 to TRBJ2-3, with TRBD2 as a possible D gene (5 bases). CDR1 and CDR2 (germline): SGHAT, FQNNGV. The CDR3 length is 16 residues. The germline V and J ends were trimmed by 5 bases and 1 base, with 16 bases remaining between them. The CDR3 protein is CASSISRGYGTDTQYF. CDR3 sequence (DNA): TGTGCCAGCAGCATTTCTCGAGGGTATGGCACAGATACGCAGTATTTT.

This chain links TRBV29-1 with TRBJ1-2, with D possibly being TRBD1 (5 bases). CDR3 length: 13 amino acids. Germline V CDR1 and CDR2: SQVTM, ANQGSEA. Deletions cut 2 bases from V and 8 bases from J, with 15 bases between. The CDR3 DNA is TGCAGCGTTGAACAACAGGCCGTAGGAGGCTACACCTTC. Protein: CSVEQQAVGGYTF.

V is TRBV5-5 and J is TRBJ1-5; D perhaps matches TRBD1 (6 bases). The ends were cut back, 3 bases at V and 6 bases at J, with 19 bases in the middle. Germline V CDR1 and CDR2: SGHKS, YYEKEE (reference sequence). The CDR3 loop spans 16 amino acids. The CDR3 reads CASSSDGGRIGQPQHF. The CDR3 region has the DNA TGTGCCAGCAGCTCCGATGGGGGGCGGATCGGTCAGCCCCAGCATTTT.

The chain uses TRBV6-6 and TRBJ2-7; 8 positions match TRBD1. The V and J ends lost 2 bases and 3 bases, in that order; junction bases with no gene match: 6. Germline CDR1 MNHNY, CDR2 SVGAGI (reference sequence). The CDR3 sequence is 15 residues long. In DNA, the CDR3 is TGTGCCAGCAGTTACGGACAGGGTAAAGGCTACGAGCAGTACTTC. It is translated as CASSYGQGKGYEQYF.

The CDR3 DNA is TGTGCCAGCAGTGAAGTGGGGGCAGGGGGTATGTCCTACGAGCAGTACTTC. Its translation is CASSEVGAGGMSYEQYF. The V call is TRBV25-1, the J call TRBJ2-7, with 7 nucleotides matching TRBD1. Germline V gives CDR1 MGHDK, CDR2 SYGVNS. CDR3 length equals 17 residues. Trimming removed 2 bases from V and 1 base from J; junction bases left unmatched: 11.

This clone was detected only once. The rearrangement uses TRBV19 and TRBJ1-2; TRBD1 matches at 7 bases. V was clipped by 3 bases and J by 0 bases; unmatched bases: 4. Germline loops: CDR1 LNHDA, CDR2 SQIVND (reference sequence). The CDR3 is 15 residues long. Here the CDR3 DNA reads TGTGCCAGTAGTATCCTAGGGACAGCTAACTATGGCTACACCTTC. This sequence encodes CASSILGTANYGYTF.

This chain joins TRBV6-5 and TRBJ2-2; D is perhaps TRBD2 (5 bases). The CDR3 extends over 14 amino acids. V was shortened by 6 bases and J by 7 bases, with 15 bases between the two germline ends. Germline assignment: CDR1 MNHEY and CDR2 SVGAGI. This CDR3 is CASRDISGVGELFF. DNA of the CDR3: TGTGCCAGCAGAGACATTTCCGGGGTCGGGGAGCTGTTTTTT.